A selection of T cell receptor beta chains follows, all from one sample in a study of cytomegalovirus exposure and HLA in healthy donors. Some clones are missing from TCRdb's copy, which holds only in-frame ones; the method was immunoSEQ multiplex PCR. The sample comprises some 130,000 clones, roughly 9% of which are singletons, and 6.5% to 9% rests with the top ten. Sequencing input: PBMCs. The receptor source for this set is a middle-aged woman in good health and CMV-seropositive. Each CDR3 is given with its conserved first and last residue. The D gene is left open where the match is weak. Clone size is given for some rows only: seen once, a few or many times, or a class if the clone is expanded.

>NA|TRBV2|TRBJ2-4|many
CASRKGLAKNIQYF
TGTGCCAGCAGGAAGGGACTCGCCAAAAACATTCAGTACTTC
>NA|TRBV7-2|TRBJ1-2|few
CASSLQGSRVGYTF
TGTGCCAGCAGCTTACAAGGCTCCCGGGTCGGCTACACCTTC
>TRBD1|TRBV5-1|TRBJ2-7|few
CASSPVRDSETYEQYF
TGCGCCAGCAGCCCAGTCCGGGACAGTGAGACCTACGAGCAGTACTTC
>NA|TRBV6-5|TRBJ1-1|NA
CASSYGQGINTEAFF
TGTGCCAGCAGTTACGGGCAGGGGATCAACACTGAAGCTTTCTTT
>NA|TRBV5-4|TRBJ1-2|few
CASSLATVGYTF
TGTGCCAGCAGCTTGGCGACTGTTGGCTACACCTTC
>TRBD1|TRBV6-5|TRBJ1-1|many
CASRPSGGEAFF
TGTGCCAGCAGACCTTCAGGGGGTGAAGCTTTCTTT
>TRBD2|TRBV9|TRBJ2-5|few
CASSSGLAGGVEETQYF
TGTGCCAGCAGCTCCGGACTAGCGGGGGGGGTTGAAGAGACCCAGTACTTC
>TRBD1|TRBV6-1|TRBJ1-2|few
CASIRDRVPYGYTF
TGTGCCAGCATTCGGGACAGGGTTCCCTATGGCTACACCTTC
>NA|TRBV2|TRBJ2-5|few
CASSEAHRRAVDQETQYF
TGTGCCAGCAGTGAAGCCCACCGGAGGGCGGTCGACCAAGAGACCCAGTACTTC
>NA|TRBV7-2|TRBJ1-4|few
CASSFSQGRGLFF
TGTGCCAGCAGCTTTTCTCAGGGGCGAGGACTGTTTTTT
>TRBD2|TRBV7-3|TRBJ2-1|few
CASSAYLGTSGAYNEQFF
TGTGCCAGCAGCGCCTACCTTGGGACTAGCGGGGCCTACAATGAGCAGTTCTTC
>NA|TRBV7-3|TRBJ2-6|few
CASSLQGTGANVLTF
TGTGCCAGCAGCCTCCAGGGCACTGGGGCCAACGTCCTGACTTTC
>NA|TRBV6-5|TRBJ1-1|NA
CASTKPGSDTEAFF
TGTGCCAGCACTAAGCCGGGTTCGGACACTGAAGCTTTCTTT
>NA|TRBV7-2|TRBJ2-1|NA
CASSSGVVSYNEQFF
TGTGCCAGCAGCTCGGGGGTAGTATCGTACAATGAGCAGTTCTTC
>TRBD1|TRBV5-6|TRBJ1-5|NA
CASSSQGAGQPQHF
TGTGCCAGCAGCTCACAGGGGGCTGGGCAGCCCCAGCATTTT
>TRBD2|TRBV5-1|TRBJ2-1|NA
CASSFGGEGNEQFF
TGCGCCAGCAGCTTCGGGGGGGAGGGTAATGAGCAGTTCTTC
>NA|TRBV6-6|TRBJ1-5|NA
CASSLDGDQPQHF
TGTGCCAGCAGCTTAGATGGTGATCAGCCCCAGCATTTT
>NA|TRBV29-1|TRBJ2-2|NA
CSARNTGELFF
TGCAGCGCTAGGAACACCGGGGAGCTGTTTTTT
>NA|TRBV5-6|TRBJ1-2|NA
CASSYDTTYGYTF
TGTGCCAGCAGCTACGACACGACCTATGGCTACACCTTC
>NA|TRBV5-4|TRBJ2-3|NA
CASSLARPTGDTQYF
TGTGCCAGCAGCTTGGCCCGACCGACAGGAGATACGCAGTATTTT
>NA|TRBV7-2|TRBJ1-5|NA
CASSLASESNQPQHF
TGTGCCAGCAGCTTAGCGTCTGAGAGCAATCAGCCCCAGCATTTT
>TRBD2|TRBV4-1|TRBJ2-1|few
CASSQEGSGGAHNEQFF
TGCGCCAGCAGCCAAGAGGGGAGCGGGGGGGCCCACAATGAGCAGTTCTTC
>NA|TRBV5-1|TRBJ2-1|NA
CASSAADEQFF
TGCGCCAGCAGTGCCGCGGATGAGCAGTTCTTC
>TRBD1|TRBV27|TRBJ2-5|NA
CASSLTGEETQYF
TGTGCCAGCAGCCTGACAGGGGAAGAGACCCAGTACTTC
>NA|TRBV5-1|TRBJ2-5|few
CASSLVLQGQGETQYF
TGCGCCAGCAGCTTGGTCCTACAGGGTCAGGGAGAGACCCAGTACTTC
>NA|TRBV18|TRBJ1-1|medium-sized
CASSPLPLDSNTEAFF
TGTGCCAGCTCACCCCTTCCTTTAGACAGCAACACTGAAGCTTTCTTT
>TRBD1|TRBV15|TRBJ1-5|few
CATSRDPTGGRQPQHF
TGTGCCACCAGCAGAGACCCGACAGGGGGACGGCAGCCCCAGCATTTT
>NA|TRBV5-6|TRBJ2-4|NA
CASSFLERENIQYF
TGTGCCAGCAGCTTCTTGGAGCGGGAAAACATTCAGTACTTC
>NA|TRBV5-1|TRBJ2-3|few
CASSLKGLVTDTQYF
TGCGCCAGCAGCTTGAAGGGGCTCGTCACAGATACGCAGTATTTT
>TRBD1|TRBV7-2|TRBJ2-7|few
CASSNPTGGSYEQYF
TGTGCCAGCAGCAACCCGACAGGGGGCTCGTACGAGCAGTACTTC
>NA|TRBV9|TRBJ1-2|few
CASSVNEGMAGNNYGYTF
TGTGCCAGCAGCGTAAACGAAGGGATGGCAGGGAATAACTATGGCTACACCTTC
>NA|TRBV15|TRBJ2-3|few
CATSRDLMIDTQYF
TGTGCCACCAGCAGAGATCTAATGATTGATACGCAGTATTTT
>TRBD2|TRBV6-5|TRBJ2-1|few
CASSTTSGGGNEQFF
TGTGCCAGCAGTACGACTAGCGGGGGGGGAAATGAGCAGTTCTTC
>NA|TRBV5-6|TRBJ1-2|NA
CASSPLEGNGYTF
TGTGCCAGCTCTCCCCTGGAGGGTAATGGCTACACCTTC
>TRBD1|TRBV6-6|TRBJ1-6|few
CASRGGTGVVNSPLHF
TGTGCCAGCAGAGGAGGGACAGGGGTCGTTAATTCACCCCTCCACTTT
>TRBD1|TRBV11-2|TRBJ1-4|NA
CASSPTGADEKLFF
TGTGCCAGCAGCCCCACAGGGGCGGATGAAAAACTGTTTTTT
>NA|TRBV29-1|TRBJ1-4|NA
CSVGPGGTNEKLFF
TGCAGCGTTGGTCCGGGCGGGACTAATGAAAAACTGTTTTTT
>NA|TRBV6-5|TRBJ1-6|NA
CASRVRGYNSPLHF
TGTGCCAGCAGGGTCAGGGGCTATAATTCACCCCTCCACTTT
>TRBD2|TRBV2|TRBJ2-1|NA
CASSELRTSGVGGSEQFF
TGTGCCAGCAGTGAGCTCCGGACTAGCGGGGTAGGGGGTAGTGAGCAGTTCTTC
>TRBD1|TRBV6-5|TRBJ1-2|NA
CASSYRGPIDGYTF
TGTGCCAGCAGTTACAGGGGGCCCATAGATGGCTACACCTTC
>TRBD2|TRBV4-3|TRBJ2-5|NA
CASSQDGLAGGQETQYF
TGCGCCAGCAGCCAAGATGGGTTAGCGGGGGGTCAAGAGACCCAGTACTTC
>TRBD2|TRBV5-1|TRBJ2-3|NA
CASSWGLADTDTQYF
TGCGCCAGCAGCTGGGGACTAGCGGACACAGATACGCAGTATTTT
>NA|TRBV7-2|TRBJ2-2|NA
CASSPRLSSNTGELFF
TGTGCCAGCAGCCCACGACTGTCCTCGAACACCGGGGAGCTGTTTTTT
>TRBD2|TRBV18|TRBJ2-3|NA
CASSSVAGGSTDTQYF
TGTGCCAGCTCATCCGTAGCGGGGGGATCCACAGATACGCAGTATTTT
>NA|TRBV19|TRBJ1-5|NA
CASRARGGNQPQHF
TGTGCCAGTCGGGCTAGGGGCGGCAATCAGCCCCAGCATTTT
>NA|TRBV6-5|TRBJ1-2|NA
CASSSQQINYGYTF
TGTGCCAGCAGTTCCCAACAGATTAACTATGGCTACACCTTC
>NA|TRBV27|TRBJ1-2|NA
CASSEGAGYGYTF
TGTGCCAGCAGTGAAGGGGCTGGCTATGGCTACACCTTC
>NA|TRBV7-8|TRBJ1-5|NA
CASSLGVSENQPQHF
TGTGCCAGCAGCTTAGGAGTGTCCGAGAATCAGCCCCAGCATTTT
>NA|TRBV7-9|TRBJ2-3|NA
CASSPAPIADTQYF
TGTGCCAGCAGCCCAGCCCCGATAGCGGATACGCAGTATTTT
>NA|TRBV10-3|TRBJ1-5|few
CAISGASDQPQHF
TGTGCCATCAGTGGGGCCTCAGATCAGCCCCAGCATTTT
>NA|TRBV5-1|TRBJ1-1|NA
CASSYNSGAYTEAFF
TGCGCCAGCAGCTATAATTCCGGTGCGTACACTGAAGCTTTCTTT
>NA|TRBV7-6|TRBJ2-5|few
CASSLGQWETQYF
TGTGCCAGCAGCTTAGGACAGTGGGAGACCCAGTACTTC
>TRBD1|TRBV5-8|TRBJ2-7|few
CASSLIHRDSSYEQYF
TGTGCCAGCAGCTTGATCCACCGGGACAGTTCCTACGAGCAGTACTTC
>TRBD1|TRBV5-1|TRBJ2-2|few
CASSEGQANTGELFF
TGCGCCAGCAGCGAGGGACAGGCGAACACCGGGGAGCTGTTTTTT